Below, 14 T cell receptor beta chains from the same sample are listed, as sequenced in a study of OX40 agonist ivuxolimab in advanced cancers. Sequenced by immunoSEQ multiplex PCR; TCRdb stores in-frame clones only, minus some. The repertoire holds tens of thousands of clones, with roughly 81% as singletons. Material: CD4+ or CD8+ T cells sorted from blood, obtained in a trial of the OX40 agonist ivuxolimab. The receptors come from an adult with an advanced solid tumor such as melanoma, head and neck, liver or kidney cancer.

V is TRBV7-2 and J is TRBJ2-3, with no clear D. This CDR3 is 13 amino acids long. Trimming took off 1 base at V and 2 bases at J, with 4 bases between the two ends. CDR1 and CDR2 (germline): SGHTA, FQGNSA. The CDR3 DNA sequence: TGTGCCAGCAGCTTAGAGGCCACAGATACGCAGTATTTT. Translated: CASSLEATDTQYF.

CDR3 protein: CASSSSAGGTETQYF. The CDR3, as DNA: TGTGCCAGCAGCTCGTCAGCGGGGGGGACAGAGACCCAGTACTTC. The V call is TRBV7-2, the J call TRBJ2-5; 10 nucleotides line up with TRBD2. This CDR3 spans 15 amino acids. Germline V gene lookup returns CDR1 SGHTA and CDR2 FQGNSA. With V trimmed by 4 bases and J by 4 bases, 6 bases remained unmatched.

V is TRBV19 and J is TRBJ1-5; D is perhaps TRBD1 (5 bases). V lost 2 bases and J 2 bases, leaving 13 bases between the germline ends. CDR3 length equals 16 residues. CDR1 and CDR2 from the germline V gene are LNHDA and SQIVND (reference sequence). The CDR3 loop reads CASSITARVRNQPQHF. The CDR3 DNA is TGTGCCAGTAGTATAACAGCCAGGGTACGCAATCAGCCCCAGCATTTT. Supplemented by reference TRBV19 and TRBJ1-5, the full variable domain reads DGGITQSPKYLFRKEGQNVTLSCEQNLNHDAMYWYRQDPGQGLRLIYYSQIVNDFQKGDIAEGYSVSREKKESFPLTVTSAQKNPTAFYLCASSITARVRNQPQHFGDGTRLSIL.

The J gene is TRBJ2-1, the V gene TRBV11-2; D might be TRBD1 or TRBD2, each matching 5 bases. The germline CDR1 and CDR2 sequences are SGHAT and FQNNGV. V was cut by 5 bases and J by 6 bases, with 20 bases left in between. This CDR3 is 16 amino acids long. CDR3 amino acids: CASSPLSGPPSNEQFF. The CDR3 nucleotides read TGTGCCAGCAGCCCGCTTTCGGGACCACCCTCCAATGAGCAGTTCTTC. Combining the CDR3 with reference TRBV11-2 and TRBJ2-1 gives the whole variable domain EAGVAQSPRYKIIEKRQSVAFWCNPISGHATLYWYQQILGQGPKLLIQFQNNGVVDDSQLPKDRFSAERLKGVDSTLKIQPAKLEDSAVYLCASSPLSGPPSNEQFFGPGTRLTVL.

The J gene is TRBJ1-1, the V gene TRBV7-2; the D is unclear. The CDR3 consists of 14 residues. Germline CDR1 is SGHTA and CDR2 is FQGNSA. V was pared by 0 bases and J by 4 bases, with 9 bases between. CDR3 sequence: CASSLARQTTEAFF. As DNA, the CDR3 is TGTGCCAGCAGCTTAGCTCGGCAGACCACTGAAGCTTTCTTT.

The chain employs TRBV15 and TRBJ1-5, with a weak D call TRBD1 (6 bases). Germline V CDR1 and CDR2: LNHNV, YYDKDF (reference sequence). CDR3 length equals 15 residues. Trimming removed 1 base from V and 7 bases from J, with 14 bases in between. The DNA of the CDR3 is TGTGCCACCAGCAGAGGTCAGGGCAGGGGCCAGCCCCAGCATTTT. Amino acids: CATSRGQGRGQPQHF.

This clone showed up just a few times. The V call is TRBV29-1, the J call TRBJ2-2; D unclear. Trimming took off 6 bases at V and 5 bases at J, with 16 bases between the two ends. The CDR3 consists of 14 residues. Germline lookup yields CDR1 SQVTM and CDR2 ANQGSEA. The DNA for the CDR3 is TGCAGCGTCCGGGTCCTTCTTGGGACCGGGGAGCTGTTTTTT. Protein sequence: CSVRVLLGTGELFF.

The genes are TRBV5-1 and TRBJ1-6; a possible D gene is TRBD1 (6 bases). V lost 0 bases and J 7 bases, leaving 11 bases between the germline ends. CDR1 SGHRS and CDR2 YFSETQ come from the germline V gene. This CDR3 is built from 15 residues. The chain's CDR3 is CASSLEDRSNSPLHF. Here the CDR3 DNA reads TGCGCCAGCAGCTTGGAGGACAGATCAAATTCACCCCTCCACTTT.

This chain uses TRBV6-5 with TRBJ1-1; TRBD1 matches 7 bases. V lost 7 bases and J lost 1; bases outside the gene matches: 3. CDR1 is MNHEY, CDR2 SVGAGI, per germline. The CDR3 loop spans 13 amino acids. CDR3: CASIGGPNTEAFF. DNA of the CDR3: TGTGCCAGCATAGGGGGCCCGAACACTGAAGCTTTCTTT.

The chain carries TRBV5-6 and TRBJ1-2; TRBD1 might be the D (5 bases). This CDR3 is built from 17 residues. Germline V gene data show CDR1 as SGHDT and CDR2 as YYEEEE. The V end lost 0 bases, the J end lost 4 bases, and 19 bases lay between the germline ends. The CDR3 here is CASSLDGSRVGIYGYTF. DNA for the CDR3: TGTGCCAGCAGCTTGGATGGTTCCAGGGTGGGGATCTATGGCTACACCTTC. The full variable domain, with the rest looked up from reference TRBV5-6 and TRBJ1-2, is DAGVTQSPTHLIKTRGQQVTLRCSPKSGHDTVSWYQQALGQGPQFIFQYYEEEERQRGNFPDRFSGHQFPNYSSELNVNALLLGDSALYLCASSLDGSRVGIYGYTFGSGTRLTVV.

The gene calls are TRBV6-1 and TRBJ1-2; TRBD1 might be the D (5 bases). V lost 3 bases to trimming and J lost 7 bases, with 15 bases between them. The CDR3 covers 14 residues. CDR1 is MNHNS and CDR2 is SASEGT in the germline V gene. The CDR3 here is CASSDKTALGGYTF. The CDR3 nucleotides are TGTGCCAGCAGTGACAAGACAGCCTTGGGTGGCTACACCTTC.

CDR3 DNA: TGTGCCGCCGGGGGGGGATTGGAGACCCAGTACTTC. Its translation is CAAGGGLETQYF. The V call is TRBV7-9, the J call TRBJ2-5; 8 nucleotides agree with TRBD2. Germline CDR1 and CDR2: SEHNR and FQNEAQ (reference sequence). CDR3 length: 12 amino acids. The J segment lost 5 bases and the V segment lost 11 bases, leaving 7 bases of the junction unmatched. Full variable domain (outside the CDR3, taken from reference TRBV7-9 and TRBJ2-5): DTGVSQNPRHKITKRGQNVTFRCDPISEHNRLYWYRQTLGQGPEFLTYFQNEAQLEKSRLLSDRFSAERPKGSFSTLEIQRTEQGDSAMYLCAAGGGLETQYFGPGTRLLVL.

This chain links TRBV7-8 with TRBJ1-4; 8 bases align to TRBD1. Per the germline V gene, CDR1 is SGHVS and CDR2 is FQNEAQ. The J segment lost 3 bases and the V segment lost 3 bases, leaving 6 bases of the junction unmatched. CDR3 length equals 16 residues. Here the CDR3 reads CASSLTQGASNEKLFF. CDR3 nucleotide sequence: TGTGCCAGCAGCTTGACCCAGGGGGCATCTAATGAAAAACTGTTTTTT. The whole variable domain, filled in from reference TRBV7-8 and TRBJ1-4, reads GAGVSQSPRYKVAKRGQDVALRCDPISGHVSLFWYQQALGQGPEFLTYFQNEAQLDKSGLPSDRFFAERPEGSVSTLKIQRTQQEDSAVYLCASSLTQGASNEKLFFGSGTQLSVL.

The V gene is TRBV27, the J gene TRBJ1-5, with D unresolved. V was clipped by 6 bases and J by 2 bases, with 14 bases between them. This CDR3 has 15 amino acids. Germline loops: CDR1 MNHEY, CDR2 SMNVEV (reference sequence). CDR3 region: CASRRSTAGNQPQHF. The CDR3 DNA reads as TGTGCCAGCAGACGCTCTACAGCCGGCAATCAGCCCCAGCATTTT.